The 29 T cell receptor beta chains listed next were all sequenced from one sample in a study of beta chain features in type 1 diabetes. Every bit of the isolated RNA underwent reverse transcription, so sequencing read expressed TCRB transcripts. Sequencing was performed with immunoSEQ multiplex PCR; in TCRdb, only in-frame clones are kept and a portion is missing. The profile shows about 230,000 clones, about 9.3% of them singletons. Material for sequencing was naive CD4+ T cells from blood. The source is a woman aged 18-30 years in good health.

This clone was detected a few times. J is TRBJ2-6 and V is TRBV2; 12 bases are a match to TRBD2. Trimming took 3 bases from V and 1 from J; bases not matched to a gene: 4. This CDR3 has 18 residues. Germline V CDR1 and CDR2: SNHLY, FYNNEI. The CDR3 DNA reads TGTGCCAGCAGTGAGACTAGCGGGAGTAGTTCTGGGGCCAACGTCCTGACTTTC. It yields the protein CASSETSGSSSGANVLTF.

This clone has only a few counts. The gene calls are TRBV30 and TRBJ2-2; 12 nucleotides match TRBD2. The CDR3 contains 15 residues. The V and J ends lost 3 bases and 6 bases, in that order; junction bases with no gene match: 5. Germline V CDR1 and CDR2: GTSNPN, SVGIG (reference sequence). CDR3 residues: CAWRASGGAPGELFF. CDR3 bases: TGTGCCTGGAGGGCTAGCGGGGGGGCCCCCGGGGAGCTGTTTTTT. Looking up the rest from reference TRBV30 and TRBJ2-2 gives the full variable domain: SQTIHQWPATLVQPVGSPLSLECTVEGTSNPNLYWYRQAAGRGLQLLFYSVGIGQISSEVPQNLSASRPQDRQFILSSKKLLLSDSGFYLCAWRASGGAPGELFFGEGSRLTVL.

This clone has a single count. V is TRBV14 and J is TRBJ1-6, with a weak D call TRBD1 (5 bases). The CDR3 contains 16 residues. The germline V and J ends were trimmed by 4 bases and 8 bases, with 18 bases remaining between them. The germline gives CDR1 SGHDN, CDR2 FVKESK. The CDR3 sequence is CASSPSGAQVYSPLHF. CDR3 DNA sequence: TGTGCCAGCAGCCCAAGTGGGGCTCAGGTCTATTCACCCCTCCACTTT.

This chain links TRBV9 with TRBJ1-3, with 7 positions matching TRBD1. CDR3 length: 14 residues. V gave up 2 bases and J gave up 3 bases; unmatched junction bases: 2. From germline, CDR1 is SGDLS and CDR2 YYNGEE. Here the CDR3 reads CASSVGTVGNTIYF. The CDR3 region has the DNA TGTGCCAGCAGCGTCGGGACAGTTGGAAACACCATATATTTT.

This clone was picked up a small number of times. The CDR3 nucleotides read TGTGCCAGCAGCGTAGCTCTACAGGAAGGTGAGCAGTTCTTC. Protein: CASSVALQEGEQFF. The V call is TRBV9, the J call TRBJ2-1, with D perhaps matching TRBD1 (5 bases). Trimming left V 0 bases short and J 9 bases short, with 13 bases between. This CDR3 comprises 14 residues. CDR1 and CDR2 from the germline V gene are SGDLS and YYNGEE.

The chain has TRBV5-4 and TRBJ2-7; the match to TRBD1 covers 7 bases. CDR1 and CDR2 from the germline V gene are SGHNT and YYREEE (reference sequence). V lost 4 bases, J lost 7 bases, and 8 bases stayed unmatched. The CDR3 extends over 13 amino acids. The CDR3 nucleotides read TGTGCCAGCAGCAGCGACAGGGCCTTGGAGCAGTACTTC. The encoded protein is CASSSDRALEQYF.

This clone was seen at least ten times. This rearrangement joins TRBV7-9 to TRBJ1-1; D gene ambiguous. CDR3 length: 13 amino acids. CDR1 SEHNR and CDR2 FQNEAQ come from the germline V gene (reference sequence). Trimming took 5 bases from V and 3 from J, leaving 10 bases between them. DNA of the CDR3: TGTGCCAGCAGCATCGGGGTCTACACTGAAGCTTTCTTT. It is translated as CASSIGVYTEAFF.

This clone was detected only a few times. CDR3 nucleotides: TGCAGCGTTGAGACCACAGGGGGAAGGACAGATACGCAGTATTTT. Its protein is CSVETTGGRTDTQYF. V and J are TRBV29-1 and TRBJ2-3; 8 bases match TRBD1. This CDR3 contains 15 residues. The V and J ends lost 3 bases and 3 bases, in that order; junction bases with no gene match: 8. The germline V gene has CDR1 SQVTM and CDR2 ANQGSEA.

The chain couples TRBV18 to TRBJ1-5; 8 nucleotides match TRBD1. CDR3 length: 17 amino acids. CDR1 KGHSH and CDR2 LQKENI come from the germline V gene. V lost 5 bases to trimming and J lost 0 bases; unmatched junction nucleotides: 9. The CDR3 here is CASSSTGGAYSNQPQHF. The DNA of the CDR3 is TGTGCCAGCTCATCTACAGGGGGAGCTTATAGCAATCAGCCCCAGCATTTT.

This chain links TRBV5-1 with TRBJ2-7; no reliable D call. Trimming took 8 bases from V and 3 from J, leaving 15 bases between them. The CDR3 runs 13 residues. The germline gives CDR1 SGHRS, CDR2 YFSETQ. This CDR3 is CASRRGMGYEQYF. CDR3 DNA: TGCGCCAGTAGGCGAGGAATGGGCTACGAGCAGTACTTC.

The chain is built from TRBV28 and TRBJ1-1; no clear D gene. This CDR3 is built from 11 residues. Trimming took off 5 bases at V and 8 bases at J, with 9 bases between the two ends. Germline CDR1 and CDR2: MDHEN and SYDVKM. CDR3 protein: CASSLLAEAFF. The CDR3 DNA reads as TGTGCCAGCAGTCTCCTAGCGGAAGCTTTCTTT.

The rearrangement links TRBV9 to TRBJ2-3; D is perhaps TRBD2 (6 bases). CDR1 and CDR2 from the germline V gene are SGDLS and YYNGEE. This CDR3 has 14 amino acids. V was trimmed by 4 bases and J by 6 bases, leaving 15 bases between them. Here the CDR3 DNA reads TGTGCCAGCAGCCCCAGACTAGTTTCGGATACGCAGTATTTT. It specifies CASSPRLVSDTQYF.

This chain connects TRBV29-1 to TRBJ1-1; D perhaps matches TRBD1 (6 bases). This CDR3 region has 14 residues. Germline V lookup: CDR1 SQVTM, CDR2 ANQGSEA. The V and J ends lost 3 bases and 4 bases respectively, with 15 bases between them. The CDR3: CSVDGQPNVTEAFF. As DNA, the CDR3 is TGCAGCGTTGATGGACAGCCTAACGTCACTGAAGCTTTCTTT.

The table lists this clone with a few counts. CDR3 region: CATSSPSGSGEETQYF. In DNA form, the CDR3 reads TGTGCCACCAGCAGCCCCTCTGGGTCCGGGGAGGAGACCCAGTACTTC. The rearrangement links TRBV15 to TRBJ2-5, with D perhaps matching TRBD2 (5 bases). This CDR3 has 16 amino acids. V lost 3 bases, J lost 5 bases, and 19 bases lay in between. CDR1 is LNHNV, CDR2 YYDKDF, per germline (reference sequence).

In this sample, this clone turned up a few times. The chain links TRBV27 to TRBJ1-2; TRBD1 matches 9 bases. CDR1 is MNHEY, CDR2 SMNVEV, per germline (reference sequence). This CDR3 region has 14 residues. The V and J ends lost 4 bases and 7 bases, in that order; junction bases with no gene match: 7. Here the CDR3 DNA reads TGTGCCAGCAGTTATCGGGACAGGGTTCCTGGCTACACCTTC. Amino acids: CASSYRDRVPGYTF.

Many counts were recorded for this clone. The V gene is TRBV30, the J gene TRBJ1-2; D unclear. The CDR3 loop spans 10 amino acids. Germline CDR1 is GTSNPN and CDR2 is SVGIG (reference sequence). V lost 2 bases and J lost 9, with 7 bases in between. CDR3 loop: CAWSSVSYTF. The CDR3, as DNA: TGTGCCTGGAGTAGCGTAAGCTACACCTTC.

The gene calls are TRBV5-4 and TRBJ2-1; 8 bases agree with TRBD2. CDR1 and CDR2 from the germline V gene are SGHNT and YYREEE (reference sequence). This CDR3 spans 15 amino acids. After removal of 3 bases from V and 4 bases from J, the junction contained 6 bases not matched to a gene. CDR3 protein: CASSYTGTSYNEQFF. The DNA of the CDR3 is TGTGCCAGCAGCTATACCGGGACTAGTTACAATGAGCAGTTCTTC.

The rearrangement uses TRBV5-4 and TRBJ1-2, with 8 bases identical to TRBD1. CDR3 size: 14 residues. The V segment lost 4 bases and the J segment 6 bases; nucleotides outside the gene matches: 8. The V gene's germline CDR1 is SGHNT and CDR2 YYREEE (reference sequence). CDR3 region: CASSEGQGENGYTF. CDR3 DNA sequence: TGTGCCAGCAGCGAAGGACAGGGCGAAAATGGCTACACCTTC. The variable domain in full, with the rest retrieved from reference TRBV5-4 and TRBJ1-2, is ETGVTQSPTHLIKTRGQQVTLRCSSQSGHNTVSWYQQALGQGPQFIFQYYREEENGRGNFPPRFSGLQFPNYSSELNVNALELDDSALYLCASSEGQGENGYTFGSGTRLTVV.

The chain has TRBV5-4 and TRBJ2-1, with 11 bases matching TRBD2. Germline V gene data show CDR1 as SGHNT and CDR2 as YYREEE (reference sequence). The V segment lost 3 bases and the J segment 3 bases; nucleotides outside the gene matches: 5. The CDR3 has 16 amino acids. CDR3 DNA: TGTGCCAGCAGCTCCATGACTAGCGGGATCTACAATGAGCAGTTCTTC. This translates into CASSSMTSGIYNEQFF.

The table lists this clone with a few counts. The chain uses TRBV13 and TRBJ1-3; D is perhaps TRBD1 (5 bases). The CDR3 runs to 16 residues. Germline loops: CDR1 PRHDT, CDR2 FYEKMQ (reference sequence). Trimming took 5 bases from V and 3 from J, leaving 17 bases between them. DNA for the CDR3: TGTGCCAGCAGCCACGGGGGGGGATCGCATGGAAACACCATATATTTT. Translated: CASSHGGGSHGNTIYF.

The V gene is TRBV5-6, the J gene TRBJ2-7; D is perhaps TRBD1 (6 bases). Trimming cost V 3 bases and J 3 bases, with 19 bases left between them. The germline V gene has CDR1 SGHDT and CDR2 YYEEEE. The CDR3 has 16 amino acids. CDR3 protein: CASSSRATGRFYEQYF. The CDR3 DNA reads TGTGCCAGCAGCTCTCGAGCGACAGGCCGTTTCTACGAGCAGTACTTC.

The chain employs TRBV7-2 and TRBJ1-5; D not certain. The CDR3 consists of 16 residues. Germline values: CDR1 SGHTA, CDR2 FQGNSA. Trimming took off 1 base at V and 7 bases at J, with 17 bases between the two ends. CDR3 coding DNA: TGTGCCAGCAGCTTAGGAACCCGGGGTCGACGGCAGCCCCAGCATTTT. This encodes CASSLGTRGRRQPQHF.

J is TRBJ1-2 and V is TRBV10-2; D possibly corresponds to TRBD1 (5 bases). Germline V gene lookup returns CDR1 WSHSY and CDR2 SAAADI. Trimming took 6 bases from V and 8 from J, leaving 10 bases between them. The CDR3 extends over 11 amino acids. This CDR3 is CASRDIRGYTF. The CDR3 region has the DNA TGCGCCAGCAGGGACATTCGGGGCTACACCTTC.

This clone was seen only a few times. The genes are TRBV2 and TRBJ1-2; maybe TRBD1 (5 bases). V was clipped by 6 bases and J by 6 bases, with 11 bases between them. Germline V CDR1 and CDR2: SNHLY, FYNNEI. The CDR3 covers 12 residues. As DNA, the CDR3 is TGTGCCAGCAGGGACACCTTAGATGGCTACACCTTC. Protein product: CASRDTLDGYTF.

This clone was detected a few times. The chain's CDR3 is CASSRQASYEQYF. For the CDR3, the DNA is TGTGCCAGCTCCCGACAGGCTTCCTACGAGCAGTACTTC. The chain combines TRBV2 with TRBJ2-7; D perhaps matches TRBD1 (6 bases). The CDR3 has 13 amino acids. Germline-derived CDR1 and CDR2 are SNHLY and FYNNEI. The ends were cut back, 8 bases at V and 1 base at J, with 12 bases in the middle.

V usage is TRBV6-6 and J usage is TRBJ2-3; D is possibly TRBD1 (5 bases). V shed 8 bases and J shed 0 bases, with 12 bases lying between them. The CDR3 has 14 residues. The germline gives CDR1 MNHNY, CDR2 SVGAGI (reference sequence). CDR3 amino acids: CASSRGSSTDTQYF. The CDR3 bases are TGTGCCAGCTCTAGGGGTTCTAGCACAGATACGCAGTATTTT.

This clone appeared a few times. The gene calls are TRBV30 and TRBJ2-5; D possibly corresponds to TRBD1 (6 bases). Trimming shortened V by 8 bases and J by 1 base, and 14 bases separated the two germline ends. Germline CDR1 reads GTSNPN; CDR2 reads SVGIG (reference sequence). The CDR3 consists of 13 residues. The CDR3 nucleotides are TGTGCCGTGAGGACAGAGCCCCAAGAGACCCAGTACTTC. Protein product: CAVRTEPQETQYF.

The chain carries TRBV2 and TRBJ2-7; possible D gene TRBD1, 6 bases. The CDR3 is 12 amino acids. CDR1 is SNHLY and CDR2 is FYNNEI in the germline V gene. Trimming took 7 bases from V and 3 from J, leaving 10 bases between them. In DNA, the CDR3 is TGTGCCAGCACCCAAGGGGGCTACGAGCAGTACTTC. Translation: CASTQGGYEQYF.

This clone was seen more than once but under ten times. CDR3 nucleotide sequence: TGTGCCAGCCGACAAGGGGGGGGACTCTCCTACGAGCAGTACTTC. Translation: CASRQGGGLSYEQYF. The J gene is TRBJ2-7, the V gene TRBV6-6; D perhaps matches TRBD2 (7 bases). The CDR3 loop spans 15 amino acids. The germline V gene has CDR1 MNHNY and CDR2 SVGAGI (reference sequence). V lost 8 bases to trimming and J lost 0 bases, with 17 bases between them.